This T cell receptor (beta chain) was found in a study of cytomegalovirus exposure and HLA in healthy donors. Primers for the PCR totalled 60 Vbeta and 13 Jbeta. The repertoire was sequenced with immunoSEQ multiplex PCR; TCRdb's copy has only in-frame clones and lacks some. Here the sample table reports about 110,000 clones. About this clone: One end of the junction does not line up with germline, which may come from a read error.

Per germline, CDR1 SNHLY and CDR2 FYNNEI. This CDR3 comprises 9 residues. The V and J genes are TRBV2 and TRBJ2-7; D gene ambiguous. What was sequenced was PBMCs. The clonotype originates from a man aged 18 to 30 in good health and CMV-seronegative. The CDR3 region has the DNA TGTGCCAGCAGTGAGATGGGCTCCTTC. This codes for CASSEMGSF.